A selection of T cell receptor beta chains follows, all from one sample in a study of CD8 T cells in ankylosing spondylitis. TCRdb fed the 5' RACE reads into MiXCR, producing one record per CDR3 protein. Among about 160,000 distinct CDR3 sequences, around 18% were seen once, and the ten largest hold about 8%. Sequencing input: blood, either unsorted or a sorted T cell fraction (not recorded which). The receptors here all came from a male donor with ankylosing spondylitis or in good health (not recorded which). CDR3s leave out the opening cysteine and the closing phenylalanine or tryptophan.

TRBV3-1	ASSQVGQPQH
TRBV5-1	ASSLVPNQPQH
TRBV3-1	ASSQGEFYEQY
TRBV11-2	ASSLGGTGLDEQF
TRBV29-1	SVGTGSYEQY
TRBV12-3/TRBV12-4	ASWGGTGGGTDTQY
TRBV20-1	SAPFGGRDNSPLH
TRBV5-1	ASSLGTAVDQPQH
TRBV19	ASSIPSQPQH
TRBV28	ASSRTGAYEQY
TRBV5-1	ASTTGGTEAF
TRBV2	ASHRAAGEKLF
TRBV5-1	ASTLGSPTGELF
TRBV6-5	ASSTWASGELF
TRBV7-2	ASSGGLQETQY
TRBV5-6	ASSSDPGGGELF
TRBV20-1	SARSPAGGIWTQY
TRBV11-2	ASSLYEGVNNEQF
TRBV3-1	ATSPGQAANYGYT
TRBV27	ASSFGANTGELF
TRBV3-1	ASSQGPTDIQETQY
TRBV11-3	GSSLTWNTEAF
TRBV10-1	ASSESGTRFYEQY
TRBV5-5	ASSLTAGQGPTLEAF
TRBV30	AWSLSGTHNEQF
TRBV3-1	ASSQEGREFDIQY
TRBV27	ASSLSGFNGYT
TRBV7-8	ASSLVRVADTQY
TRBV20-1	SFWNQGQGITYEQY
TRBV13	ASSLRLAKNTGELF
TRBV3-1	ASSRGGNTEAF
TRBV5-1	ASSPTTGKSYEQY